Listed here are 13 T cell receptor beta chains from one sample, sequenced in a study of blood T cell repertoires in COVID-19. Measured with immunoSEQ multiplex PCR; TCRdb has only the in-frame clones, and not every one. The table shows about 270,000 clones, with 88% occurring only once. The sequenced material came from PBMCs or T cells enriched from blood (not recorded which). The receptors were sampled from a woman between 50 and 59 years old who had recovered from COVID-19.

This chain uses TRBV29-1 with TRBJ2-1; D is possibly TRBD2 (6 bases). The CDR3 runs to 11 residues. From germline, CDR1 is SQVTM and CDR2 ANQGSEA. Trimming removed 7 bases from V and 4 bases from J, with 8 bases in between. The CDR3 coding sequence is TGCAGCGCGGACTATTACAATGAGCAGTTCTTC. Its translation: CSADYYNEQFF.

The J gene is TRBJ1-1, the V gene TRBV5-1; D not resolved. The CDR3 covers 14 residues. Looked up from germline, CDR1 is SGHRS and CDR2 is YFSETQ. The V end was cut by 0 bases, the J end by 0 bases, with 6 bases between. CDR3 in DNA: TGCGCCAGCAGCTTGGCCACGGTGAACACTGAAGCTTTCTTT. Amino acid sequence: CASSLATVNTEAFF.

The chain carries TRBV19 and TRBJ1-4, with TRBD1 identical over 7 bases. This CDR3 region has 16 residues. V lost 5 bases, J lost 0 bases, and 6 bases stayed unmatched. Germline CDR1 and CDR2: LNHDA and SQIVND (reference sequence). CDR3 residues: CASSLTGATTNEKLFF. For the CDR3, the DNA is TGTGCCAGTAGTCTTACAGGGGCGACAACTAATGAAAAACTGTTTTTT.

The rearrangement joins TRBV6-6 to TRBJ1-5; 7 nucleotides align to TRBD1. This CDR3 contains 13 residues. V gave up 10 bases and J gave up 3 bases; unmatched junction bases: 6. Germline V lookup: CDR1 MNHNY, CDR2 SVGAGI (reference sequence). CDR3 nucleotides: TGTGCCACGAGTGACAGGGCCAATCAGCCCCAGCATTTT. Its translation is CATSDRANQPQHF.

In DNA, the CDR3 is TGTGCCAGCAGCCAGATTGGGCGGGGGAACACCGGGGAGCTGTTTTTT. This gives the protein CASSQIGRGNTGELFF. The chain links TRBV11-3 to TRBJ2-2; a possible D gene is TRBD2 (6 bases). Germline CDR1 SGHNT, CDR2 YENEEA. V was trimmed by 5 bases and J by 1 base, leaving 14 bases between them. This CDR3 is built from 16 residues.

The gene calls are TRBV19 and TRBJ1-4; the match to TRBD1 covers 7 bases. V shed 10 bases and J 11 bases; nucleotides not matched to a gene: 16. The germline CDR1 and CDR2 sequences are LNHDA and SQIVND (reference sequence). The CDR3 contains 14 residues. CDR3 sequence (DNA): TGTGCCACCTCGGGACGCCGGGACAGCGGCAAACTGTTTTTT. Residues: CATSGRRDSGKLFF.

The V and J genes are TRBV4-3 and TRBJ2-5; D is unclear. V was shortened by 4 bases and J by 4 bases, with 10 bases between the two germline ends. The CDR3 is 13 residues long. Germline-derived CDR1 and CDR2 are LGHNA and YSLEER. The CDR3 DNA sequence: TGCGCCAGCAGCCTAGAGCGCGGAGAGACCCAGTACTTC. Residues: CASSLERGETQYF.

The V and J genes are TRBV7-9 and TRBJ1-1; 8 nucleotides line up with TRBD1. The CDR3 length is 14 residues. CDR1 SEHNR and CDR2 FQNEAQ come from the germline V gene (reference sequence). V was clipped by 3 bases and J by 4 bases; unmatched bases: 4. Here the CDR3 DNA reads TGTGCCAGCAGCTTGGGACAGGTTATCACTGAAGCTTTCTTT. Residues: CASSLGQVITEAFF.

The chain joins TRBV6-2 or TRBV6-3 to TRBJ2-2; D unresolved. The CDR3 spans 14 residues. The V gene's germline CDR1 is MNHEY and CDR2 SVGEGT. Trimming removed 4 bases at V and 5 bases at J, with 11 bases between. CDR3 DNA sequence: TGTGCCAGCAGTTCCTATTCGGAGACCGGGGAGCTGTTTTTT. Residues: CASSSYSETGELFF.

V is TRBV19 and J is TRBJ2-3; 7 nucleotides agree with TRBD1. The germline V gene has CDR1 LNHDA and CDR2 SQIVND (reference sequence). Trimming cost V 6 bases and J 0 bases; bases outside gene matches: 3. The CDR3 consists of 14 residues. As DNA, the CDR3 is TGTGCCAGTAGGGAGACAGGGAGCACAGATACGCAGTATTTT. Its protein product is CASRETGSTDTQYF. The full variable domain, its missing parts supplied by reference TRBV19 and TRBJ2-3, is DGGITQSPKYLFRKEGQNVTLSCEQNLNHDAMYWYRQDPGQGLRLIYYSQIVNDFQKGDIAEGYSVSREKKESFPLTVTSAQKNPTAFYLCASRETGSTDTQYFGPGTRLTVL.

This chain joins TRBV5-4 and TRBJ2-5; tentative D call: TRBD2 (6 bases). The germline gives CDR1 SGHNT, CDR2 YYREEE (reference sequence). The CDR3 is made up of 13 amino acids. Trimming took 5 bases from V and 1 from J, leaving 9 bases between them. In DNA, the CDR3 is TGTGCCAGCAGTGGGGGACTCCAAGAGACCCAGTACTTC. This encodes CASSGGLQETQYF. The variable domain in full, completed from reference TRBV5-4 and TRBJ2-5, reads ETGVTQSPTHLIKTRGQQVTLRCSSQSGHNTVSWYQQALGQGPQFIFQYYREEENGRGNFPPRFSGLQFPNYSSELNVNALELDDSALYLCASSGGLQETQYFGPGTRLLVL.

This chain connects TRBV18 to TRBJ2-5; a possible D gene is TRBD2 (6 bases). Between the trimmed V and J ends, which lost 4 bases and 5 bases, there was a span of 14 bases. Germline-derived CDR1 and CDR2 are KGHSH and LQKENI. The CDR3 totals 14 residues. The CDR3 spells CASSHGTAGETQYF. CDR3 nucleotides: TGTGCCAGCTCACACGGGACGGCGGGGGAGACCCAGTACTTC.

This chain joins TRBV28 and TRBJ1-1; D is undetermined. This CDR3 region has 11 residues. Germline V CDR1 and CDR2: MDHEN, SYDVKM. Between the trimmed V and J ends, which lost 6 bases and 7 bases, there was a span of 9 bases. The CDR3 reads CASSLYYEAFF. CDR3 in DNA: TGTGCCAGCAGCCTGTACTATGAAGCTTTCTTT.